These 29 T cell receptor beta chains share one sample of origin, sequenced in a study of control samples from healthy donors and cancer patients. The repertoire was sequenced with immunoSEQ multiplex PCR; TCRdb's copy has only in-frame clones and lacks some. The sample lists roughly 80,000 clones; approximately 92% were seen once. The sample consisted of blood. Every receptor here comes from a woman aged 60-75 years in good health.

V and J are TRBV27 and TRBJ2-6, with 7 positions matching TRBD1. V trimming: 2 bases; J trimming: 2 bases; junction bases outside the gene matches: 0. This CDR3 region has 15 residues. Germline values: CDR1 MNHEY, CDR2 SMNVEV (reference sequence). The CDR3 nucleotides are TGTGCCAGCAGTTTACAGGGGGCTGGGGCCAACGTCCTGACTTTC. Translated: CASSLQGAGANVLTF.

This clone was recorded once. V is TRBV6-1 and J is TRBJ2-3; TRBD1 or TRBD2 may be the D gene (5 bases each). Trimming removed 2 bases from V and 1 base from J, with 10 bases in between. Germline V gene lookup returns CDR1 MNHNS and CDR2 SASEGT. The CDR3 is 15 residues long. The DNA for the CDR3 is TGTGCCAGCAGTGAATGGGGGTTCGGCACAGATACGCAGTATTTT. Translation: CASSEWGFGTDTQYF.

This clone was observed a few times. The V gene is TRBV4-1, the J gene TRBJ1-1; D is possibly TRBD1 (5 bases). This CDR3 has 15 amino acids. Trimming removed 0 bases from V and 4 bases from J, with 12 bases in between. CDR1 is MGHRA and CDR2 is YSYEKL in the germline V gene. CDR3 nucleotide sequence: TGCGCCAGCAGCCAAGATTTCGGCAGGGTCACTGAAGCTTTCTTT. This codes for CASSQDFGRVTEAFF.

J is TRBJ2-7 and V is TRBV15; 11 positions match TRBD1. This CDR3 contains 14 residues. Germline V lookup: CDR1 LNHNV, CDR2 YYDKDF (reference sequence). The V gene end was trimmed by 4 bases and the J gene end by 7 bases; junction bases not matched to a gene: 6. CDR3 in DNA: TGTGCCACCAGCACTGGACAGGGGGCAAGAGAGCAGTACTTC. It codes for CATSTGQGAREQYF.

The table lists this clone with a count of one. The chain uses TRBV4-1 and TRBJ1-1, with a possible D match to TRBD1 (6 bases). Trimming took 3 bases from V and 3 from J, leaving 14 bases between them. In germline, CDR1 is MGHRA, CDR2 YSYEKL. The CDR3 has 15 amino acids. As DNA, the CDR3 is TGCGCCAGCAGCCAGAACCAGGGGTGGGACACTGAAGCTTTCTTT. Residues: CASSQNQGWDTEAFF.

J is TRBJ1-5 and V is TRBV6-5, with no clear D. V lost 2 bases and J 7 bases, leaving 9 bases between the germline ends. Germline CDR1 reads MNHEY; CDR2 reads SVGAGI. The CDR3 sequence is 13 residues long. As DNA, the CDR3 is TGTGCCAGCAGTTACAGGGTTGGGCAGCCCCAGCATTTT. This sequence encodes CASSYRVGQPQHF.

CDR3 sequence: CASSEGVLSNQPQHF. The CDR3 bases are TGTGCCAGCAGTGAGGGGGTACTGAGCAATCAGCCCCAGCATTTT. V gene TRBV6-1 combines with J gene TRBJ1-5; D is perhaps TRBD1 (5 bases). V was shortened by 3 bases and J by 1 base, with 10 bases between the two germline ends. This CDR3 has 15 amino acids. CDR1 MNHNS and CDR2 SASEGT come from the germline V gene.

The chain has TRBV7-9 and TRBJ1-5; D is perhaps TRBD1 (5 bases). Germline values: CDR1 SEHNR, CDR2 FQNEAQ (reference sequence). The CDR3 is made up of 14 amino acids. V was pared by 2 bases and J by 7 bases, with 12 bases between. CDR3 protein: CASSLREGWQPQHF. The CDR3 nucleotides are TGTGCCAGCAGCTTACGGGAGGGGTGGCAGCCCCAGCATTTT.

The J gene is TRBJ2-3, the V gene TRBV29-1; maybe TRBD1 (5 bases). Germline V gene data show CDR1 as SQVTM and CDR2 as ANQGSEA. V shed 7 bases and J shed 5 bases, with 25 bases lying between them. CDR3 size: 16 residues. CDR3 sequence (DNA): TGCAGCGCCCTTGTAGGGGCCGCACCCCAAGGAGATACGCAGTATTTT. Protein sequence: CSALVGAAPQGDTQYF.

DNA for the CDR3: TGTGCCAGCGGGGGATCTTTAGGCAGGGAGGGAGATACGCAGTATTTT. Its protein is CASGGSLGREGDTQYF. The chain recombines TRBV6-4 with TRBJ2-3; 7 nucleotides line up with TRBD2. This CDR3 is built from 16 residues. The junction had 16 bases not matched to a gene; V was cut back by 8 bases and J by 5 bases. Looked up from germline, CDR1 is MRHNA and CDR2 is SNTAGT.

The DNA for the CDR3 is TGTGCCAGCAGTTACGGCGGGACCCAAGAGACCCAGTACTTC. Translating gives CASSYGGTQETQYF. The chain couples TRBV6-5 to TRBJ2-5, with a possible D match to TRBD2 (6 bases). The CDR3 is 14 residues long. The V and J ends lost 2 bases and 1 base respectively, with 8 bases between them. Germline values: CDR1 MNHEY, CDR2 SVGAGI.

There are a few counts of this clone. The CDR3 spells CASSQGIMNTEAFF. CDR3 bases: TGCGCCAGCAGCCAAGGAATCATGAACACTGAAGCTTTCTTT. The chain employs TRBV4-1 and TRBJ1-1; D remains ambiguous. The V end was cut by 1 base, the J end by 0 bases, with 6 bases between. In germline, CDR1 is MGHRA, CDR2 YSYEKL. This CDR3 comprises 14 residues.

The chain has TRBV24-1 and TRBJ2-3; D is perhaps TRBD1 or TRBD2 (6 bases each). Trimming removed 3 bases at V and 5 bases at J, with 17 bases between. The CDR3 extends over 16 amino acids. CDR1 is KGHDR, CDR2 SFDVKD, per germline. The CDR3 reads CATSDPQGGQVDTQYF. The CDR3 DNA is TGTGCCACCAGTGATCCGCAAGGGGGGCAGGTAGATACGCAGTATTTT.

CDR3 loop: CATLRDRAYGANVLTF. For the CDR3, the DNA is TGTGCCACCCTCCGGGACAGGGCATATGGGGCCAACGTCCTGACTTTC. J is TRBJ2-6 and V is TRBV28; TRBD1 aligns across 9 bases. CDR1 MDHEN and CDR2 SYDVKM come from the germline V gene. The CDR3 sequence is 16 residues long. J lost 3 bases, V lost 10 bases, and 10 bases had no gene match.

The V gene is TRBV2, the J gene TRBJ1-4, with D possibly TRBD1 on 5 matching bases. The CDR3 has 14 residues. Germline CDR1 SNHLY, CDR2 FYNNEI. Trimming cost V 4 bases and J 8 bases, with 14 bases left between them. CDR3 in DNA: TGTGCCAGCAGTGGGGGGGGAAGACAGGAAAAACTGTTTTTT. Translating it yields CASSGGGRQEKLFF.

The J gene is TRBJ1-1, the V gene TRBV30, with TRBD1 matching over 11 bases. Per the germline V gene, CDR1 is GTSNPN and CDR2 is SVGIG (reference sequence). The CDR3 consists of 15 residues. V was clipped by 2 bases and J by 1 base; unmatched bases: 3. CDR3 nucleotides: TGTGCCTGGAGTCGGGGACAGGGGGGGAACACTGAAGCTTTCTTT. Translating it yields CAWSRGQGGNTEAFF.

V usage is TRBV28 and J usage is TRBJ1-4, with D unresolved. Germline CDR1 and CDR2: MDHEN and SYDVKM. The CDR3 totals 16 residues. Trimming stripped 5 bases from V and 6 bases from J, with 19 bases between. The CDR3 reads CASSPARGSVYEKLFF. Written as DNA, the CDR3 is TGTGCCAGCAGTCCTGCACGTGGGTCGGTATATGAAAAACTGTTTTTT.

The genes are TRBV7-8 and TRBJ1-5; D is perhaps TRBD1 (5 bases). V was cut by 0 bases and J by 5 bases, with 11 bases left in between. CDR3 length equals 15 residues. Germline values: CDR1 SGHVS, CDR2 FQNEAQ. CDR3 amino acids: CASSLALVGHQPQHF. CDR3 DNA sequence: TGTGCCAGCAGCTTAGCGCTGGTGGGACATCAGCCCCAGCATTTT.

CDR3 DNA sequence: TGTGCCAGCAGGTGGGACAGCCTGAACACTGAAGCTTTCTTT. Encoded protein: CASRWDSLNTEAFF. This rearrangement joins TRBV11-1 to TRBJ1-1; 7 positions agree with TRBD1. This CDR3 comprises 14 residues. V trimming: 6 bases; J trimming: 0 bases; junction bases outside the gene matches: 4. Germline values: CDR1 SGHAT, CDR2 FQDESV (reference sequence).

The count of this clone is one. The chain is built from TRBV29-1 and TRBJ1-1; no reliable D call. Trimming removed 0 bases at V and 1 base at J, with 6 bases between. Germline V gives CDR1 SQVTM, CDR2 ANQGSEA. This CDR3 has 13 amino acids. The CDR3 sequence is CSVEEQRNTEAFF. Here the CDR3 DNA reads TGCAGCGTTGAAGAACAGAGGAACACTGAAGCTTTCTTT.

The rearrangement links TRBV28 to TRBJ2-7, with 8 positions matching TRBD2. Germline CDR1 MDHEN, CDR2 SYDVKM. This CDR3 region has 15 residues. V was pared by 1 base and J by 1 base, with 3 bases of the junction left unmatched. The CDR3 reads CASSLSAGGSYEQYF. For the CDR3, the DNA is TGTGCCAGCAGTTTATCCGCGGGAGGATCCTACGAGCAGTACTTC.

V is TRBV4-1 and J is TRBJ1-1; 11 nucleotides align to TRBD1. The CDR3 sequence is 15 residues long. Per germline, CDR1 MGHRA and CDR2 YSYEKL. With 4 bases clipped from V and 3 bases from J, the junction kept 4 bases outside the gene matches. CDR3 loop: CASSPWTGGYTEAFF. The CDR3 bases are TGCGCCAGCAGCCCTTGGACAGGGGGCTACACTGAAGCTTTCTTT.

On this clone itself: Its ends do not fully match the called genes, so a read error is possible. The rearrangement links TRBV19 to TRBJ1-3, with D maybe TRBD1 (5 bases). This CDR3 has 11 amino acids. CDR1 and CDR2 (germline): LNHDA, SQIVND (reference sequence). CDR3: CGGGSGNTIYF. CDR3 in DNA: TGCGGGGGAGGATCTGGAAACACCATATATTTT.

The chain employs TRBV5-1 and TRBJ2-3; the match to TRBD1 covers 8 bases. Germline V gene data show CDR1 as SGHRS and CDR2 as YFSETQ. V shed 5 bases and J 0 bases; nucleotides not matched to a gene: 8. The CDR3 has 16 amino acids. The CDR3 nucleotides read TGCGCCAGCAGGAAACAGACAGGGGTGAGCACAGATACGCAGTATTTT. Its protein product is CASRKQTGVSTDTQYF.

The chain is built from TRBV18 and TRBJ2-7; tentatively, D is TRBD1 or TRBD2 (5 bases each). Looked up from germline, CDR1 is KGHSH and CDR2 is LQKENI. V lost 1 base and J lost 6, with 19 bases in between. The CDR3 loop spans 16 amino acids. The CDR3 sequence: CASSPHPGRSTTEQYF. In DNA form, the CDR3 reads TGTGCCAGCTCACCACATCCGGGACGCTCAACGACCGAGCAGTACTTC.

DNA of the CDR3: TGTGCCAGCAGCCCTAAAGGCGGACACCTCTACAATGAGCAGTTCTTC. Protein product: CASSPKGGHLYNEQFF. This chain connects TRBV7-3 to TRBJ2-1, with a tentative D call TRBD1 (5 bases). In germline, CDR1 is SGHTA, CDR2 FQGTGA. V lost 5 bases, J lost 3 bases, and 17 bases lay in between. This CDR3 contains 16 residues.

The CDR3 DNA sequence: TGTGCCACCCGACAGGGGCCAGGAGGCAATCAGCCCCAGCATTTT. It specifies CATRQGPGGNQPQHF. V is TRBV24-1 and J is TRBJ1-5, with 8 bases identical to TRBD1. The CDR3 totals 15 residues. V lost 9 bases, J lost 2 bases, and 8 bases stayed unmatched. The germline V gene has CDR1 KGHDR and CDR2 SFDVKD.

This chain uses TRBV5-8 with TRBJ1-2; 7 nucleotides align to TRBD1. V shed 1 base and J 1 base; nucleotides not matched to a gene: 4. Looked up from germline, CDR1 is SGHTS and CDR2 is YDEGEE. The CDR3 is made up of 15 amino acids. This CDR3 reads CASSLTGQFNYGYTF. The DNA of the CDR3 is TGTGCCAGCAGCTTGACGGGACAGTTTAACTATGGCTACACCTTC.

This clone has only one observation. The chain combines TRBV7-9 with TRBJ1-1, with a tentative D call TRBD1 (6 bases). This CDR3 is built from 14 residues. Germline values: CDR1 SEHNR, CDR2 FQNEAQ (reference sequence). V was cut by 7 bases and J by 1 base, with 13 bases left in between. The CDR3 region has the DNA TGTGCCAGCACCCTAGGACAGCCGAACACTGAAGCTTTCTTT. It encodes CASTLGQPNTEAFF.